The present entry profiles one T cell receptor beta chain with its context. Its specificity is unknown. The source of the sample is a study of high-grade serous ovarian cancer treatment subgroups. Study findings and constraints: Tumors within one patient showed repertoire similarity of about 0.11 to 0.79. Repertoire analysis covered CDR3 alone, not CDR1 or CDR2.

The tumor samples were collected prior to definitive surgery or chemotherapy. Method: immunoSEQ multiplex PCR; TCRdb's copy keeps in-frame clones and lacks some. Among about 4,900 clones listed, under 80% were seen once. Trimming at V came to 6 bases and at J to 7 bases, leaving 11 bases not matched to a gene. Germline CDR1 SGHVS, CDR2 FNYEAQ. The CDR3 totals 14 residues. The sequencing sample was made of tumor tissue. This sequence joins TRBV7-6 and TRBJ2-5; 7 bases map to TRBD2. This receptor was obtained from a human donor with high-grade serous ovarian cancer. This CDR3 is CASSISSGLGTQYF. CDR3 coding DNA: TGTGCCAGCAGTATCTCTAGCGGTCTGGGGACCCAGTACTTC.